The entry below gives a single TCR beta chain sequence along with its context. As yet, its antigen is unknown. This beta chain is an unintended read in a library built for alpha chains; its size means little. Time point meaning: sample taken at primary tumor resection. Untreated early-stage non-small cell lung cancer patients, over 55 in total, were the donors. No cells were sorted before sequencing. The whole RNA sequenced was extracted from tumor, nontumor lung or frozen PBMC. The CDR3 is 12 residues long. V gave up 5 bases and J gave up 3 bases, with 9 bases separating them. Per germline, CDR1 DFQATT and CDR2 SNEGSKA (reference sequence). These data originate in a study of spatial heterogeneity in lung cancer. Via MiXCR, TCRdb re-called the 5' RACE reads, giving one row per CDR3 protein. The data show approximately 3,500 distinct CDR3 sequences, under 15% seen once. Study findings and constraints: Quantities of ubiquitous and regional expanded TCRs paralleled ubiquitous and regional nonsynonymous mutations, respectively. Tumor mutation counts were tracked by expanded intratumoral alpha and beta TCR counts.

This rearrangement joins TRBV20-1 to TRBJ2-3, with D unclear. The sequence came from a female donor with early-stage non-small cell lung cancer. Sequences were derived from lung tumor tissue, sampled at surgery. CDR3 in DNA: TGCAGTGCTCGAATATTAACAGATACGCAGTATTTT. Encoded protein: CSARILTDTQYF.